This T cell receptor (beta chain) was sequenced in a study of cytomegalovirus exposure and HLA in healthy donors. Turning to the study itself: Prior work identified some 120 million unique TCR beta sequences in 150 million to 200 million T cells. Inside one of the first data releases sat some 85 million unique TCRs taken from HLA-typed donors.

PCR involved 60 Vbeta and 13 Jbeta primers. Some clones are missing from TCRdb's copy, which holds only in-frame ones; the method was immunoSEQ multiplex PCR. Among 100,000 to 150,000 clones listed, roughly 70% were seen once. Comment on this clone: Its matching antigen is unknown.

Notes on the study in general: The records held CMV serostatus as the only immune exposure information. In a later analysis, across HLA loci, associated TCR counts were highest for DRB1, lowest for HLA-C.

The source of this sequence is a man aged 35 to 55 in good health and CMV-seropositive. Sequences were obtained from PBMCs.

The CDR3 DNA follows: TGTGCCAGCAGTTTGGCGGGGGCAAGGACTGAAGCTTTCTTT. Translation gives CASSLAGARTEAFF. The chain links TRBV28 to TRBJ1-1; tentative D call: TRBD1 (6 bases). Germline lookup yields CDR1 MDHEN and CDR2 SYDVKM. Deletions cut 3 bases from V and 5 bases from J, with 13 bases between. This CDR3 is 14 amino acids long.